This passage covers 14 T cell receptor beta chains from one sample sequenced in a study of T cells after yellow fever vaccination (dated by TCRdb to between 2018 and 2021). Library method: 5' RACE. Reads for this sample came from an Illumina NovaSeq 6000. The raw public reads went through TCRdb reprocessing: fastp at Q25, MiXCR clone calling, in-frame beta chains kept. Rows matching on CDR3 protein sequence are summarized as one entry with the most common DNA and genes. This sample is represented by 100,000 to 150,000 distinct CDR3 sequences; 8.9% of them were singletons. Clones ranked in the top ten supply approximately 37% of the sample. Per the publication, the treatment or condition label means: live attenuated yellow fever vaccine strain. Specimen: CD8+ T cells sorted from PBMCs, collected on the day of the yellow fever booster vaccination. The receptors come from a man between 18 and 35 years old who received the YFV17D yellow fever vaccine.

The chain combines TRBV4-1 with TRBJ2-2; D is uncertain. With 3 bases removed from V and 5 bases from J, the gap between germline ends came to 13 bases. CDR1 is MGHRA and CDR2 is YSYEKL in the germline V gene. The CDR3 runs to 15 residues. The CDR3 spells CASSHLPIRTGELFF. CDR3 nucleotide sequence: TGCGCCAGCAGCCACCTCCCTATCAGGACCGGGGAGCTGTTTTTT.

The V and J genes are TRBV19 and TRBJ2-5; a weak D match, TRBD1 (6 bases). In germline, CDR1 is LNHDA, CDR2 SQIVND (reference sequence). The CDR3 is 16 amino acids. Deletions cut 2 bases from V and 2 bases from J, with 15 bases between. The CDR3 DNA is TGTGCCAGTAGTATATGGGGGCCATACTTACAAGAGACCCAGTACTTC. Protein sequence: CASSIWGPYLQETQYF.

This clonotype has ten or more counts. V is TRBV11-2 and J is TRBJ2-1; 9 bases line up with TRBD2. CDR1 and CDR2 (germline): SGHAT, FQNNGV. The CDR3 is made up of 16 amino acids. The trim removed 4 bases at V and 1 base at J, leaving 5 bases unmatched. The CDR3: CASSSNSGGSYNEQFF. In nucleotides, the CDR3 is TGTGCCAGCAGCTCCAATAGCGGGGGTTCCTACAATGAGCAGTTCTTC.

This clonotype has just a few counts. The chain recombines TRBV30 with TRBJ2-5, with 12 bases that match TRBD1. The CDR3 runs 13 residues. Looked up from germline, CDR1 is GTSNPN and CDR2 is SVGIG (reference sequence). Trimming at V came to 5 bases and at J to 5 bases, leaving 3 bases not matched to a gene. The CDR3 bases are TGTGCCTGGGGGACAGGGGGCAGGGAGACCCAGTACTTC. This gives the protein CAWGTGGRETQYF. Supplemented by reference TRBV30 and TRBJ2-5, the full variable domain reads SQTIHQWPATLVQPVGSPLSLECTVEGTSNPNLYWYRQAAGRGLQLLFYSVGIGQISSEVPQNLSASRPQDRQFILSSKKLLLSDSGFYLCAWGTGGRETQYFGPGTRLLVL.

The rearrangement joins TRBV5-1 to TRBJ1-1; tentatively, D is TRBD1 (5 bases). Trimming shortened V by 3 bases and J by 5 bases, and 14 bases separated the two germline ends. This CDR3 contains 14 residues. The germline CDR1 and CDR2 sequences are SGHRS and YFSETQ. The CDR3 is CASSSFGRETEAFF. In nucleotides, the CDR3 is TGCGCCAGCAGCTCATTTGGCAGGGAAACTGAAGCTTTCTTT.

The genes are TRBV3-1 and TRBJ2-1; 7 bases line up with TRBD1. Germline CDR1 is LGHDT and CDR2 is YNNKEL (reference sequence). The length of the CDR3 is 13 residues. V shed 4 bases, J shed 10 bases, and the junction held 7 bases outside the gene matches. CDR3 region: CASSPDRQGEQFF. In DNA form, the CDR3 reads TGTGCCAGCAGCCCGGACAGACAGGGAGAGCAGTTCTTC.

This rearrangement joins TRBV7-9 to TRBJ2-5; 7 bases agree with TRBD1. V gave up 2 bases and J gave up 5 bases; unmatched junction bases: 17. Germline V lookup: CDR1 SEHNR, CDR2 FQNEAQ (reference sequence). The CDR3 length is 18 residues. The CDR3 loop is CASSLFEWGQPATETQYF. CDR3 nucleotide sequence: TGTGCCAGCAGCTTATTTGAGTGGGGACAGCCCGCAACGGAGACCCAGTACTTC. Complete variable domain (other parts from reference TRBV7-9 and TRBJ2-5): DTGVSQNPRHKITKRGQNVTFRCDPISEHNRLYWYRQTLGQGPEFLTYFQNEAQLEKSRLLSDRFSAERPKGSFSTLEIQRTEQGDSAMYLCASSLFEWGQPATETQYFGPGTRLLVL.

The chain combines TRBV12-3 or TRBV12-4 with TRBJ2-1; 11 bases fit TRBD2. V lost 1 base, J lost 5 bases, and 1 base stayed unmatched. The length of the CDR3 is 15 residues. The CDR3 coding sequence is TGTGCCAGCAGTTTAGAGGGACTAGCGGACAATGAGCAGTTCTTC. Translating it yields CASSLEGLADNEQFF.

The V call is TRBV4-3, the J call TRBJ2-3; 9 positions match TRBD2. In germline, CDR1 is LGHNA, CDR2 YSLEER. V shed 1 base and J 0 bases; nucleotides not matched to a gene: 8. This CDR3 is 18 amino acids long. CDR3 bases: TGCGCCAGCAGCCAAGGCCCGGGACTAGCAGCTAGCACAGATACGCAGTATTTT. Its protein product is CASSQGPGLAASTDTQYF.

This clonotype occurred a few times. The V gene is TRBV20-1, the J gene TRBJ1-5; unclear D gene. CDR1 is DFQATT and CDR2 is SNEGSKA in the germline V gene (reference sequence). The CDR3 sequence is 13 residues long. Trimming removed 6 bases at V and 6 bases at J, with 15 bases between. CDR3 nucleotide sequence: TGCAGTGCCCAGGCTAAGAAAACTCAGCCCCAGCATTTT. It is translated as CSAQAKKTQPQHF.

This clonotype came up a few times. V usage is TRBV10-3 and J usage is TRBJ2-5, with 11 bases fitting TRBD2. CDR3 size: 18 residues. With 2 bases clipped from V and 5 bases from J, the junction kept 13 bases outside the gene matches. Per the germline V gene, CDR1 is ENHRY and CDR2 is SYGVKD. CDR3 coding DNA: TGTGCCATCAGTGAGGAATGGGTAGCGGGGGGGGTCCGGGAGACCCAGTACTTC. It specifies CAISEEWVAGGVRETQYF.

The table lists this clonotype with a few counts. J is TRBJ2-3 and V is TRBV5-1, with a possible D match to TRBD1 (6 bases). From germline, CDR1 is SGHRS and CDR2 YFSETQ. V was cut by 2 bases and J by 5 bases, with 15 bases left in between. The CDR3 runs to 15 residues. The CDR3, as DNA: TGCGCCAGCAGCTTACAGGGCTCCCCCTTAGATACGCAGTATTTT. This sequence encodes CASSLQGSPLDTQYF.

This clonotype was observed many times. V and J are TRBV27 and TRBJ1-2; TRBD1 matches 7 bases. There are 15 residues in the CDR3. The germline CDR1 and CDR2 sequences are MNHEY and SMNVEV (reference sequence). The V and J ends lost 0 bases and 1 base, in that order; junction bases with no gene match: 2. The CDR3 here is CASSLSHRGNYGYTF. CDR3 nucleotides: TGTGCCAGCAGTTTATCCCACAGGGGTAACTATGGCTACACCTTC.

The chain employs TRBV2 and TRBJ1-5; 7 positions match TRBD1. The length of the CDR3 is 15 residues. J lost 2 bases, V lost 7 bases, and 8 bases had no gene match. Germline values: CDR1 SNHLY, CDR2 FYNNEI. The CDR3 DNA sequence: TGTGCCAGCACACCCAGGGGGGTCGGCAATCAGCCCCAGCATTTT. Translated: CASTPRGVGNQPQHF.